This entry lists 3 T cell receptor beta chains sequenced from one sample in a study of T cell responses to AZD1222 COVID-19 vaccine. The assay was immunoSEQ multiplex PCR, and TCRdb's table has in-frame clones only and misses some. The repertoire includes 200,000 or so clones, 85% to 95% of them detected once, and more than 0.8% sits in the top ten. The sample here was peripheral blood, taken on day 0 of MenACWY control vaccination. These TCRs come from an adult in good health.

This clone was picked up one time. The chain couples TRBV7-2 to TRBJ1-2; unclear D gene. The germline V and J ends were trimmed by 7 bases and 2 bases, with 17 bases remaining between them. The germline CDR1 and CDR2 sequences are SGHTA and FQGNSA. This CDR3 comprises 15 residues. The CDR3 loop is CASTPSGQTNYGYTF. CDR3 in DNA: TGTGCCAGCACCCCGTCCGGGCAGACCAACTATGGCTACACCTTC. The full variable domain, in which reference TRBV7-2 and TRBJ1-2 provide the parts outside the CDR3, is GAGVSQSPSNKVTEKGKDVELRCDPISGHTALYWYRQSLGQGLEFLIYFQGNSAPDKSGLPSDRFSAERTGGSVSTLTIQRTQQEDSAVYLCASTPSGQTNYGYTFGSGTRLTVV.

This chain joins TRBV7-8 and TRBJ1-2; D gene unclear. Per the germline V gene, CDR1 is SGHVS and CDR2 is FQNEAQ. This CDR3 region has 14 residues. The V and J ends lost 5 bases and 4 bases respectively, with 14 bases between them. CDR3 DNA: TGTGCCAGCAGCCCAATCCTCTCCCTCTATGGCTACACCTTC. It specifies CASSPILSLYGYTF.

The rearrangement links TRBV2 to TRBJ1-3; D is undetermined. CDR1 is SNHLY, CDR2 FYNNEI, per germline. The length of the CDR3 is 19 residues. The V and J ends lost 3 bases and 0 bases respectively, with 21 bases between them. Written as DNA, the CDR3 is TGTGCCAGCAGTGACGGGCCCCGGTGGCAGGACCACTCTGGAAACACCATATATTTT. It yields the protein CASSDGPRWQDHSGNTIYF. Full variable domain (rest looked up from reference TRBV2 and TRBJ1-3): EPEVTQTPSHQVTQMGQEVILRCVPISNHLYFYWYRQILGQKVEFLVSFYNNEISEKSEIFDDQFSVERPDGSNFTLKIRSTKLEDSAMYFCASSDGPRWQDHSGNTIYFGEGSWLTVV.